The clone carrying this T cell receptor beta chain was seen a handful of times. The CDR3 contains 14 residues. The germline CDR1 and CDR2 sequences are SNHLY and FYNNEI. Trimming left V 5 bases short and J 3 bases short, with 13 bases between. Primers: 60 Vbeta forward and 13 Jbeta reverse. The table came from immunoSEQ multiplex PCR; TCRdb's copy has only in-frame clones and leaves some out. Of roughly 220,000 clones listed, approximately 78% are singletons. The data were obtained in a study of cytomegalovirus exposure and HLA in healthy donors. The chain links TRBV2 to TRBJ2-5; the D gene is possibly TRBD2 (5 bases). The sample taken for sequencing was PBMCs. The clonotype originates from a woman in her thirties or forties in good health and CMV-seronegative. The DNA for the CDR3 is TGTGCCAGCAGTCCCCGGACCGGGGAAGAGACCCAGTACTTC. The encoded protein is CASSPRTGEETQYF.